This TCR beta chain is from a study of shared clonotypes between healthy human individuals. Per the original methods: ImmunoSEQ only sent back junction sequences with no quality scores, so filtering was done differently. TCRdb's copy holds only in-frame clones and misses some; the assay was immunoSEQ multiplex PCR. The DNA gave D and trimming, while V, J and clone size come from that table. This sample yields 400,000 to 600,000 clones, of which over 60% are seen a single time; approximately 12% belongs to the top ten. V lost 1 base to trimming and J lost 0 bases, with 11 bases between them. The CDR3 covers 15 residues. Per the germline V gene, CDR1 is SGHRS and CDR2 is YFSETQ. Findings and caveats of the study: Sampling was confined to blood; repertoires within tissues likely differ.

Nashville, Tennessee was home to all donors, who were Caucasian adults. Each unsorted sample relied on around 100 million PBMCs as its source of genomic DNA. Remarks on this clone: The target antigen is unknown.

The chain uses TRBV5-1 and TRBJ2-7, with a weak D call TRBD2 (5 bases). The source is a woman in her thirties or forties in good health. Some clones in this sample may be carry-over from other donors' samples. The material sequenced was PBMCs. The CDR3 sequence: CASSLYTGSSYEQYF. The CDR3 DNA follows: TGCGCCAGCAGCTTGTACACGGGGAGCTCCTACGAGCAGTACTTC.